The 27 T cell receptor beta chains given below trace back to one sample, sequenced in a study of cytomegalovirus exposure and HLA in healthy donors. This table comes from immunoSEQ multiplex PCR, and its TCRdb copy is limited to in-frame clones, with some not included. The sample has about 150,000 clones, around 83% seen once. The sequencing input was PBMCs. These receptors were taken from a human donor in good health.

The rearrangement uses TRBV6-6 and TRBJ2-2; 11 bases match TRBD1. The V and J ends lost 10 bases and 7 bases, in that order; junction bases with no gene match: 5. Germline V gene sequence: CDR1 MNHNY, CDR2 SVGAGI (reference sequence). The CDR3 consists of 13 residues. The CDR3 spells CATGQGAFGELFF. CDR3 nucleotide sequence: TGTGCCACCGGACAGGGGGCTTTCGGGGAGCTGTTTTTT.

This chain uses TRBV11-2 with TRBJ2-7; 12 nucleotides agree with TRBD1. The germline V gene encodes CDR1 SGHAT and CDR2 FQNNGV. The CDR3 covers 15 residues. V was clipped by 2 bases and J by 5 bases; unmatched bases: 4. The CDR3 region is CASSLPGQGANEQYF. The CDR3 coding sequence is TGTGCCAGCAGCTTACCGGGACAGGGGGCGAACGAGCAGTACTTC. The whole variable domain, remainder taken from reference TRBV11-2 and TRBJ2-7, is EAGVAQSPRYKIIEKRQSVAFWCNPISGHATLYWYQQILGQGPKLLIQFQNNGVVDDSQLPKDRFSAERLKGVDSTLKIQPAKLEDSAVYLCASSLPGQGANEQYFGPGTRLTVT.

This clone has only one observation. The chain is built from TRBV5-6 and TRBJ2-1, with 8 bases identical to TRBD2. The germline CDR1 and CDR2 sequences are SGHDT and YYEEEE. The CDR3 totals 14 residues. With 1 base clipped from V and 4 bases from J, the junction kept 1 base outside the gene matches. The CDR3 nucleotides read TGTGCCAGCAGCTTGACTAGCGGATACAATGAGCAGTTCTTC. Amino acids: CASSLTSGYNEQFF.

This clone was seen more than once but under ten times. The rearrangement uses TRBV2 and TRBJ2-7; D unclear. V was trimmed by 5 bases and J by 0 bases, leaving 5 bases between them. CDR3 length: 12 residues. From germline, CDR1 is SNHLY and CDR2 FYNNEI. In DNA, the CDR3 is TGTGCCAGCAGTTATTCCTCCTACGAGCAGTACTTC. Its protein is CASSYSSYEQYF.

This chain connects TRBV7-2 to TRBJ1-5; D ambiguous. This CDR3 is 15 amino acids long. The V gene's germline CDR1 is SGHTA and CDR2 FQGNSA. The V gene lost 0 bases and the J gene lost 1 base, with 7 bases spanning the gap. CDR3 sequence: CASSLARVSNQPQHF. The DNA of the CDR3 is TGTGCCAGCAGCTTAGCGAGGGTGAGCAATCAGCCCCAGCATTTT.

This chain connects TRBV5-6 to TRBJ1-1, with D hard to call. Looked up from germline, CDR1 is SGHDT and CDR2 is YYEEEE. The CDR3 covers 11 residues. V lost 1 base and J lost 8, with 6 bases in between. The CDR3 DNA follows: TGTGCCAGCAGCTTGTCAGAAGAAGCTTTCTTT. Translation gives CASSLSEEAFF.

J is TRBJ1-1 and V is TRBV10-3, with 8 positions matching TRBD1. CDR1 and CDR2 (germline): ENHRY, SYGVKD. The junction had 8 bases not matched to a gene; V was cut back by 6 bases and J by 5 bases. The CDR3 length is 14 residues. The CDR3 protein is CAISLQGESTEAFF. The CDR3 DNA follows: TGTGCCATCAGCTTACAGGGGGAATCGACTGAAGCTTTCTTT.

V is TRBV5-6 and J is TRBJ2-3; D not certain. The CDR3 is made up of 13 amino acids. In germline, CDR1 is SGHDT, CDR2 YYEEEE. V dropped 1 base and J dropped 1 base, with 4 bases sitting between them. The CDR3 DNA reads TGTGCCAGCAGCTTGCTCGGCACAGATACGCAGTATTTT. This gives the protein CASSLLGTDTQYF.

The chain has TRBV27 and TRBJ2-5, with a weak D call TRBD2 (6 bases). The J call may not be correct, given that the DNA end is closer to TRBJ2-7. The germline V gene has CDR1 MNHEY and CDR2 SMNVEV (reference sequence). This CDR3 has 14 residues. The CDR3 DNA reads TGTGCCAGCAGTGGGCGCGGAGGGGACTACGAGCAGTACTTC. Its protein is CASSGRGGDYEQYF.

The gene calls are TRBV4-1 and TRBJ1-2, with D possibly being TRBD1 (5 bases). V lost 4 bases to trimming and J lost 4 bases, with 13 bases between them. The germline V gene has CDR1 MGHRA and CDR2 YSYEKL. The CDR3 extends over 14 amino acids. The CDR3 reads CASSPRGVGYGYTF. The DNA for the CDR3 is TGCGCCAGCAGCCCCCGGGGGGTAGGCTATGGCTACACCTTC.

The rearrangement links TRBV7-9 to TRBJ1-5; TRBD1 matches 8 bases. Germline values: CDR1 SEHNR, CDR2 FQNEAQ (reference sequence). The CDR3 has 15 amino acids. Trimming removed 1 base from V and 7 bases from J; junction bases left unmatched: 6. The CDR3 DNA reads as TGTGCCAGCAGCTTAGGGCAGGGGGCTTGGCAGCCCCAGCATTTT. Amino acids: CASSLGQGAWQPQHF.

The chain uses TRBV29-1 and TRBJ1-1; no reliable D call. V was pared by 3 bases and J by 0 bases, with 11 bases between. The germline CDR1 and CDR2 sequences are SQVTM and ANQGSEA. The CDR3 runs to 14 residues. The CDR3: CSVEFTGLNTEAFF. The CDR3 region has the DNA TGCAGCGTTGAGTTTACCGGTTTGAACACTGAAGCTTTCTTT.

This sequence joins TRBV2 and TRBJ2-5; 9 nucleotides agree with TRBD2. Germline V lookup: CDR1 SNHLY, CDR2 FYNNEI. V was clipped by 6 bases and J by 2 bases; unmatched bases: 10. This CDR3 spans 16 amino acids. CDR3: CASRGGGGGPQETQYF. DNA for the CDR3: TGTGCCAGCAGAGGCGGGGGGGGAGGGCCTCAAGAGACCCAGTACTTC.

The chain combines TRBV27 with TRBJ2-1, with D tentatively TRBD1 (6 bases). The CDR3 runs to 13 residues. V was clipped by 6 bases and J by 6 bases, with 12 bases between them. Germline loops: CDR1 MNHEY, CDR2 SMNVEV (reference sequence). The CDR3 reads CASSGTYFNEQFF. The CDR3 region has the DNA TGTGCCAGCAGCGGGACATATTTCAATGAGCAGTTCTTC.

The CDR3 reads CATSREAGAKNIQYF. CDR3 DNA: TGTGCCACCAGCAGAGAAGCGGGAGCCAAAAACATTCAGTACTTC. The chain joins TRBV15 to TRBJ2-4; a weak D match, TRBD2 (6 bases). V gave up 0 bases and J gave up 0 bases, with 6 bases separating them. Germline V lookup: CDR1 LNHNV, CDR2 YYDKDF (reference sequence). This CDR3 region has 15 residues. Supplemented by reference TRBV15 and TRBJ2-4, the full variable domain reads DAMVIQNPRYQVTQFGKPVTLSCSQTLNHNVMYWYQQKSSQAPKLLFHYYDKDFNNEADTPDNFQSRRPNTSFCFLDIRSPGLGDTAMYLCATSREAGAKNIQYFGAGTRLSVL.

The rearrangement links TRBV27 to TRBJ1-2; 7 nucleotides agree with TRBD1. Germline V gene sequence: CDR1 MNHEY, CDR2 SMNVEV (reference sequence). With V trimmed by 5 bases and J by 0 bases, 12 bases remained unmatched. CDR3 length: 17 residues. The CDR3 region has the DNA TGTGCCAGCAGTCCCTTTTGGACGGGACAGACTAACTATGGCTACACCTTC. This translates into CASSPFWTGQTNYGYTF.

This chain joins TRBV5-1 and TRBJ2-5; 9 bases match TRBD1. This CDR3 region has 14 residues. Germline V CDR1 and CDR2: SGHRS, YFSETQ. Trimming removed 5 bases from V and 3 bases from J; junction bases left unmatched: 5. In nucleotides, the CDR3 is TGCGCCAGCAGTCTACAGGGGGCAAAAGAGACCCAGTACTTC. Its translation: CASSLQGAKETQYF. Drawing the rest from reference TRBV5-1 and TRBJ2-5, the complete variable domain is KAGVTQTPRYLIKTRGQQVTLSCSPISGHRSVSWYQQTPGQGLQFLFEYFSETQRNKGNFPGRFSGRQFSNSRSEMNVSTLELGDSALYLCASSLQGAKETQYFGPGTRLLVL.

This chain uses TRBV30 with TRBJ2-3; 7 bases map to TRBD2. Germline values: CDR1 GTSNPN, CDR2 SVGIG (reference sequence). Trimming removed 6 bases from V and 3 bases from J; junction bases left unmatched: 9. The CDR3 has 14 amino acids. The CDR3 loop is CACPGGRITDTQYF. CDR3 nucleotides: TGTGCCTGCCCAGGCGGGAGAATAACAGATACGCAGTATTTT.

The chain couples TRBV5-6 to TRBJ1-1; D ambiguous. V lost 4 bases and J lost 6, with 19 bases in between. CDR3 length: 15 amino acids. Germline CDR1 is SGHDT and CDR2 is YYEEEE. DNA of the CDR3: TGTGCCAGCAGCCTTGCGTGGGTGGGAGGCGCTGAAGCTTTCTTT. Amino acids: CASSLAWVGGAEAFF.

The chain links TRBV9 to TRBJ2-5; D perhaps matches TRBD2 (6 bases). This CDR3 spans 18 amino acids. Germline values: CDR1 SGDLS, CDR2 YYNGEE. V was trimmed by 1 base and J by 11 bases, leaving 30 bases between them. DNA for the CDR3: TGTGCCAGCAGCGTACTTATGGAGGGCCTGTCCTCCCACCGTAGACAGTACTTC. Residues: CASSVLMEGLSSHRRQYF.

The V call is TRBV5-6, the J call TRBJ1-1, with 8 bases lining up with TRBD1. J lost 5 bases, V lost 4 bases, and 7 bases had no gene match. In germline, CDR1 is SGHDT, CDR2 YYEEEE. CDR3 length: 14 residues. CDR3: CASSRPTGGTEAFF. The CDR3 DNA is TGTGCCAGCAGCCGACCTACAGGGGGGACTGAAGCTTTCTTT.

The V gene is TRBV10-2, the J gene TRBJ2-1; D possibly corresponds to TRBD2 (5 bases). CDR1 is WSHSY, CDR2 SAAADI, per germline. CDR3 size: 12 residues. Trimming pared 10 bases from V and 9 bases from J, leaving 16 bases between. CDR3 nucleotides: TGCGCCACACTACTAGTTTATGGTGAGCAGTTCTTC. Translated, it gives CATLLVYGEQFF.

The gene calls are TRBV10-1 and TRBJ1-5, with a tentative D call TRBD1 (5 bases). The CDR3 has 18 residues. Germline-derived CDR1 and CDR2 are WNHNN and SYGVQD (reference sequence). With 1 base removed from V and 4 bases from J, the gap between germline ends came to 20 bases. Here the CDR3 reads CASSECTFPHQGNQPQHF. As DNA, the CDR3 is TGCGCCAGCAGTGAGTGTACTTTCCCCCACCAGGGAAATCAGCCCCAGCATTTT.

The chain uses TRBV5-4 and TRBJ2-3; tentatively, D is TRBD1 (5 bases). The CDR3 contains 15 residues. Trimming took off 4 bases at V and 1 base at J, with 13 bases between the two ends. Per germline, CDR1 SGHNT and CDR2 YYREEE (reference sequence). CDR3 in amino acids: CASSPTTRGTDTQYF. As DNA, the CDR3 is TGTGCCAGCAGCCCAACTACCAGGGGCACAGATACGCAGTATTTT.

This clone was recorded only once. The V and J genes are TRBV6-1 and TRBJ1-2, with a possible D match to TRBD1 (6 bases). This CDR3 region has 13 residues. Germline V gene sequence: CDR1 MNHNS, CDR2 SASEGT. V shed 6 bases and J shed 6 bases, with 14 bases lying between them. The CDR3 DNA reads TGTGCCAGCAGGGCGGGGGCTAGTGATGGCTACACCTTC. This sequence encodes CASRAGASDGYTF.

The chain couples TRBV28 to TRBJ2-7; 10 bases map to TRBD1. Unmatched junction bases numbered 5, after V lost 3 bases and J lost 3 bases. CDR1 and CDR2 (germline): MDHEN, SYDVKM. This CDR3 comprises 15 residues. CDR3 sequence reads: CASSFGGDRGYEQYF. Here the CDR3 DNA reads TGTGCCAGCAGTTTTGGTGGGGACAGGGGCTACGAGCAGTACTTC.

The rearrangement links TRBV10-3 to TRBJ2-7; 9 nucleotides agree with TRBD1. CDR1 is ENHRY and CDR2 is SYGVKD in the germline V gene. The CDR3 length is 12 residues. V shed 4 bases and J 12 bases; nucleotides not matched to a gene: 7. The CDR3 DNA is TGTGCCATCAGTGTCCCGGGACAGGGATCGTACTTC. Its translation: CAISVPGQGSYF.